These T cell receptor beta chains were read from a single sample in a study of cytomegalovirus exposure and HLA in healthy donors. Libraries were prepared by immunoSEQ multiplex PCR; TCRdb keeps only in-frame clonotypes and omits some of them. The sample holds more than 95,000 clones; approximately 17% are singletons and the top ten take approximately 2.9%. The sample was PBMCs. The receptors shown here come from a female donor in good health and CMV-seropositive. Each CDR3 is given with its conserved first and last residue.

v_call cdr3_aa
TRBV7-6 CASSLEAGSHEQFF
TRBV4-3 CASSQDLRYEQYF
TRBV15 CATSPGRDLESYNSPLHF
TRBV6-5 CASRTNTGVGGYTF
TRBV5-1 CASSLDPPPADTQYF
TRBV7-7 CASSLASGKIYEQYF
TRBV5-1 CASSFSRGVYEQYF
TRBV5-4 CASSFGREGVGEQYF
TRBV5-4 CASSLVGQSTDTQYF
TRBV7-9 CASSLAQYSGNTIYF
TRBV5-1 CASSSGQGNTEAFF
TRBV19 CASSPLAGTLVDEQFF
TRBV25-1 CASSNRGQGADGYTF